What follows are 23 T cell receptor beta chains derived from one specimen sequenced in a study of blood T cells in healthy people across ages. Then a second PCR, running about 6 to 12 cycles, was carried out with a sample-barcoded 5' primer and a J-beta primer mix. TCRdb reprocessed the 5' RACE reads via MiXCR and lists one record per CDR3 protein. The sample has some 760,000 distinct CDR3 sequences; 20% to 25% are singletons. In addition, the sample was reused for a study of T cells of mothers and their children.

The sequencing input was blood. The receptors were gathered from a boy aged 5-17 years in good health.

This clonotype was picked up a small number of times. J is TRBJ2-3 and V is TRBV10-3; perhaps TRBD1 as D (5 bases). Germline CDR1 is ENHRY and CDR2 is SYGVKD. CDR3 length: 16 amino acids. V lost 11 bases and J 2 bases, leaving 23 bases between the germline ends. CDR3 protein: CAVGSTQGQTTDTQYF. The CDR3 DNA reads TGTGCCGTCGGGTCTACGCAGGGCCAAACCACAGATACGCAGTATTTT.

Here the CDR3 DNA reads TGCGCCAGCAGCCGGAAAAGTCAGCCCGGGACAGGGACAACGGAGAACTATGGCTACACCTTC. Protein: CASSRKSQPGTGTTENYGYTF. The chain couples TRBV4-3 to TRBJ1-2; TRBD1 aligns across 9 bases. Losses at the gene ends were 4 bases for V and 2 bases for J; bases not matched to a gene: 23. CDR1 LGHNA and CDR2 YSLEER come from the germline V gene. The CDR3 is 21 residues long.

The chain uses TRBV21-1 and TRBJ2-2; TRBD2, as called in the table, went unchecked against the DNA. TRBV21-1 is a pseudogene. This CDR3 contains 15 residues. CDR3 bases: TGTGCCAGGGTGTTGACTAGGGGACACCGCGGGGAGCTGTTTTTT. Translation gives CARVLTRGHRGELFF.

V is TRBV6-6 and J is TRBJ2-6; D might be TRBD1 or TRBD2, each matching 5 bases. V lost 2 bases to trimming and J lost 2 bases, with 7 bases between them. The CDR3 length is 15 residues. The V gene's germline CDR1 is MNHNY and CDR2 SVGAGI (reference sequence). The CDR3 is CASSYGGPGANVLTF. CDR3 DNA: TGTGCCAGCAGTTACGGGGGTCCTGGGGCCAACGTCCTGACTTTC.

This clonotype was recorded a few times. This chain connects TRBV12-3 or TRBV12-4 to TRBJ2-7; D unclear. Trimming took 6 bases from V and 6 from J, leaving 15 bases between them. This CDR3 has 13 amino acids. The CDR3 coding sequence is TGTGCCAGCAGCCCCCCCGACGGCATCGAGCAGTACTTC. This codes for CASSPPDGIEQYF.

The chain couples TRBV20-1 to TRBJ1-4; D perhaps matches TRBD1 (5 bases). V was shortened by 0 bases and J by 8 bases, with 10 bases between the two germline ends. Germline CDR1 reads DFQATT; CDR2 reads SNEGSKA (reference sequence). This CDR3 is 13 amino acids long. The CDR3 nucleotides read TGCAGTGCTAGAGACCCGACAGCGGAAAAACTGTTTTTT. Its translation: CSARDPTAEKLFF.

This clonotype was counted a few times. This chain links TRBV12-3 or TRBV12-4 with TRBJ1-1; D unclear. The CDR3 totals 13 residues. V was pared by 1 base and J by 5 bases, with 8 bases between. The CDR3 DNA follows: TGTGCCAGCAGTTTAGAGAGTATTACTGAAGCTTTCTTT. Protein product: CASSLESITEAFF.

The genes are TRBV7-2 and TRBJ2-5; 7 positions agree with TRBD1. J lost 2 bases, V lost 1 base, and 7 bases had no gene match. This CDR3 comprises 16 residues. CDR1 and CDR2 (germline): SGHTA, FQGNSA. CDR3 in amino acids: CASSLVSGQTQETQYF. CDR3 coding DNA: TGTGCCAGCAGCTTAGTATCGGGACAGACACAAGAGACCCAGTACTTC.

This chain joins TRBV5-1 and TRBJ2-2; a possible D gene is TRBD1 (5 bases). The CDR3 is 14 amino acids. Germline assignment: CDR1 SGHRS and CDR2 YFSETQ. Trimming left V 4 bases short and J 2 bases short, with 9 bases between. The CDR3 spells CASSDDRNTGELFF. The CDR3 DNA follows: TGCGCCAGCAGCGACGACAGAAACACCGGGGAGCTGTTTTTT.

In this sample, this clonotype turned up many times. The V gene is TRBV28, the J gene TRBJ2-5; D is possibly TRBD1 (6 bases). The CDR3 is 12 amino acids. CDR1 is MDHEN and CDR2 is SYDVKM in the germline V gene. V shed 5 bases and J shed 3 bases, with 7 bases lying between them. The CDR3 here is CASSQGKETQYF. The CDR3 DNA reads TGTGCCAGCAGTCAGGGGAAAGAGACCCAGTACTTC.

This clonotype was picked up a small number of times. The chain joins TRBV29-1 to TRBJ1-1; D not certain. This CDR3 spans 12 amino acids. Germline loops: CDR1 SQVTM, CDR2 ANQGSEA. V was shortened by 5 bases and J by 2 bases, with 9 bases between the two germline ends. CDR3 nucleotides: TGCAGCGTTCTCCTATTAAACACTGAAGCTTTCTTT. It encodes CSVLLLNTEAFF.

The chain uses TRBV28 and TRBJ1-5, with TRBD1 matching 10 bases. Germline V gene data show CDR1 as MDHEN and CDR2 as SYDVKM. Germline trimming cut 7 bases from V and 4 bases from J; bases unmatched to any gene: 22. The CDR3 length is 20 residues. CDR3 nucleotides: TGTGCCAGCACTCTCGCTTTGGGTCGAGAGGGGACAGGGGATAATCAGCCCCAGCATTTT. It encodes CASTLALGREGTGDNQPQHF. Full variable domain (missing parts from reference TRBV28 and TRBJ1-5): DVKVTQSSRYLVKRTGEKVFLECVQDMDHENMFWYRQDPGLGLRLIYFSYDVKMKEKGDIPEGYSVSREKKERFSLILESASTNQTSMYLCASTLALGREGTGDNQPQHFGDGTRLSIL.

The rearrangement joins TRBV27 to TRBJ2-5; 9 bases match TRBD1. The DNA end is a closer match to TRBJ2-1, so the J assignment may be wrong. The CDR3 spans 14 residues. CDR1 is MNHEY, CDR2 SMNVEV, per germline (reference sequence). CDR3 sequence reads: CASSPGTGTNEQFF. The CDR3 DNA reads as TGTGCCAGCAGTCCCGGGACAGGGACGAATGAGCAGTTCTTC.

The chain uses TRBV7-6 and TRBJ2-4; 7 bases match TRBD2. The V gene end was trimmed by 5 bases and the J gene end by 3 bases; junction bases not matched to a gene: 10. The CDR3 covers 16 residues. CDR1 and CDR2 (germline): SGHVS, FNYEAQ. The DNA of the CDR3 is TGTGCCAGCAGCCCACTGATGGCTAGCGGCAAAAACATTCAGTACTTC. Translating it yields CASSPLMASGKNIQYF.

The chain is built from TRBV20-1 and TRBJ2-2; D unresolved. The length of the CDR3 is 15 residues. CDR1 and CDR2 from the germline V gene are DFQATT and SNEGSKA (reference sequence). Trimming stripped 4 bases from V and 0 bases from J, with 12 bases between. The CDR3 DNA sequence: TGCAGTGCTAAAGGGTGGGCTTCGAACACCGGGGAGCTGTTTTTT. Its translation is CSAKGWASNTGELFF.

A few counts support this clonotype. The chain employs TRBV5-1 and TRBJ2-7; 10 bases map to TRBD2. The tail of the sequence fits TRBJ2-1 better, so the J call may be wrong. Germline V gives CDR1 SGHRS, CDR2 YFSETQ. This CDR3 spans 16 amino acids. The DNA of the CDR3 is TGCGCCAGCAGCTTGCCTACTAGCGGGGTCAACAATGAGCAGTTCTTC. The encoded protein is CASSLPTSGVNNEQFF.

The V and J genes are TRBV29-1 and TRBJ2-5, with D tentatively TRBD1 (6 bases). The end of the DNA fits TRBJ2-7 better, so the J call may be wrong. Germline CDR1 reads SQVTM; CDR2 reads ANQGSEA. This CDR3 contains 16 residues. Here the CDR3 DNA reads TGCAGCTCTATAGTTTATGGGGGACACGGCGCCTACGAGCAGTACTTC. Translating gives CSSIVYGGHGAYEQYF.

This rearrangement joins TRBV7-2 to TRBJ1-1, with D possibly TRBD1 on 5 matching bases. V shed 1 base and J shed 8 bases, with 11 bases lying between them. CDR3 size: 13 residues. Germline V gene sequence: CDR1 SGHTA, CDR2 FQGNSA. The DNA of the CDR3 is TGTGCCAGCAGCTTAGTCGGGCAGGGCGAAGCTTTCTTT. It encodes CASSLVGQGEAFF.

The V gene is TRBV7-8, the J gene TRBJ2-5; perhaps TRBD2 as D (6 bases). The J call is uncertain, as TRBJ2-1 better fits the DNA end. The CDR3 totals 16 residues. Germline CDR1 reads SGHVS; CDR2 reads FQNEAQ. The CDR3 region is CASSATTSLDSNEQFF. For the CDR3, the DNA is TGTGCCAGCAGCGCGACGACTAGTCTGGATTCTAATGAGCAGTTCTTC.

This chain connects TRBV28 to TRBJ1-5; D is unresolved. The CDR3 is 12 amino acids. Germline CDR1 MDHEN, CDR2 SYDVKM. The V gene lost 6 bases and the J gene lost 0 bases, with 3 bases spanning the gap. The DNA of the CDR3 is TGTGCCAGCAGGAATAGCAATCAGCCCCAGCATTTT. This gives the protein CASRNSNQPQHF.

This clonotype came up a few times. The chain has TRBV7-9 and TRBJ2-5; D possibly corresponds to TRBD1 (5 bases). The J call is in doubt because the DNA end fits TRBJ2-7 better. CDR1 is SEHNR, CDR2 FQNEAQ, per germline (reference sequence). This CDR3 region has 13 residues. The CDR3: CASSPPGFYEQYF. CDR3 nucleotides: TGTGCCAGCAGCCCCCCAGGGTTCTACGAGCAGTACTTC.

J is TRBJ2-5 and V is TRBV5-8; D perhaps matches TRBD1 (6 bases). The J call is doubtful: the DNA matches TRBJ2-7 better. Germline CDR1 is SGHTS and CDR2 is YDEGEE. The CDR3 is 13 amino acids. In nucleotides, the CDR3 is TGTGCCAGCATCAGGGGCACCGCCTACGAGCAGTACTTC. Translation: CASIRGTAYEQYF.

This chain joins TRBV28 and TRBJ1-4; D remains unclear. V was cut by 4 bases and J by 6 bases, with 6 bases left in between. The CDR3 has 12 amino acids. Per germline, CDR1 MDHEN and CDR2 SYDVKM. The CDR3 loop is CASSWRDEKLFF. In nucleotides, the CDR3 is TGTGCCAGCAGTTGGAGGGATGAAAAACTGTTTTTT.